The next 9 T cell receptor beta chains were all read from a single sample in a study of preoperative IRX-2 immunotherapy in early breast cancer. The assay was immunoSEQ multiplex PCR, and TCRdb's table has in-frame clones only and misses some. The table has approximately 98,000 clones, 70% to 90% seen once; the top ten hold approximately 2%. The treatment denotes: preoperative locoregional IRX-2 cytokine immunotherapy. The source material was tumor tissue, sampled after IRX-2 immunotherapy. The receptors come from a human donor with breast cancer.

The V gene is TRBV30, the J gene TRBJ2-5; no definite D call. Germline V lookup: CDR1 GTSNPN, CDR2 SVGIG (reference sequence). Trimming removed 1 base at V and 2 bases at J, with 8 bases between. The CDR3 sequence is 13 residues long. This CDR3 reads CAWSEARQETQYF. In DNA form, the CDR3 reads TGTGCCTGGAGTGAAGCCAGGCAAGAGACCCAGTACTTC.

The chain joins TRBV14 to TRBJ2-1; D perhaps matches TRBD2 (6 bases). The V gene's germline CDR1 is SGHDN and CDR2 FVKESK. The germline V and J ends were trimmed by 5 bases and 10 bases, with 18 bases remaining between them. The CDR3 has 14 residues. In DNA form, the CDR3 reads TGTGCCAGCAGCTGGGGCTCGCGGGATGGCGAGCAGTTCTTC. Residues: CASSWGSRDGEQFF.

CDR3 residues: CASSLGPDETGELFF. The CDR3 nucleotides read TGTGCCAGCAGCTTGGGGCCAGATGAAACCGGGGAGCTGTTTTTT. This chain uses TRBV11-3 with TRBJ2-2, with D possibly TRBD1 on 5 matching bases. This CDR3 has 15 amino acids. Trimming cost V 3 bases and J 5 bases, with 13 bases left between them. The V gene's germline CDR1 is SGHNT and CDR2 YENEEA.

This CDR3 is CASSPRRTSNTGELFF. For the CDR3, the DNA is TGTGCCAGCTCACCAAGGCGGACCTCGAACACCGGGGAGCTGTTTTTT. V gene TRBV18 combines with J gene TRBJ2-2; no reliable D call. Germline-derived CDR1 and CDR2 are KGHSH and LQKENI. The CDR3 totals 16 residues. Deletions cut 2 bases from V and 0 bases from J, with 10 bases between.

V and J are TRBV5-1 and TRBJ2-3; D is perhaps TRBD1 (6 bases). The CDR3 is made up of 14 amino acids. V lost 4 bases and J lost 4, with 13 bases in between. Germline CDR1 is SGHRS and CDR2 is YFSETQ. The CDR3: CASSEGQPSDTQYF. CDR3 nucleotide sequence: TGCGCCAGCAGCGAAGGACAGCCCTCAGATACGCAGTATTTT. The full variable domain, with the rest looked up from reference TRBV5-1 and TRBJ2-3, is KAGVTQTPRYLIKTRGQQVTLSCSPISGHRSVSWYQQTPGQGLQFLFEYFSETQRNKGNFPGRFSGRQFSNSRSEMNVSTLELGDSALYLCASSEGQPSDTQYFGPGTRLTVL.

The gene calls are TRBV6-8 and TRBJ1-2, with TRBD1 identical over 7 bases. The CDR3 loop spans 16 amino acids. CDR1 is MNHGY, CDR2 SAAAGT, per germline. The V segment lost 2 bases and the J segment 5 bases; nucleotides outside the gene matches: 11. CDR3 sequence: CASSYTGDSNWYGYTF. The CDR3, as DNA: TGTGCCAGCAGTTACACTGGGGACAGCAATTGGTATGGCTACACCTTC.

The chain has TRBV23-1 and TRBJ2-3; D might be TRBD1 (6 bases). TRBV23-1 is labeled an ORF, and its function is uncertain. There are 13 residues in the CDR3. The V end was cut by 6 bases, the J end by 6 bases, with 13 bases between. In DNA form, the CDR3 reads TGCGCCAGCAGCTCTTACAGGGAGGATACGCAGTATTTT. It yields the protein CASSSYREDTQYF.

This clone was counted once. This rearrangement joins TRBV6-8 to TRBJ2-5; D tentatively fits TRBD1 or TRBD2 (6 bases each). Germline CDR1 and CDR2: MNHGY and SAAAGT. The CDR3 runs to 14 residues. V was clipped by 7 bases and J by 4 bases, with 16 bases between them. CDR3 nucleotides: TGTGCCAGCACCCTTCGGGGGCAGGGAGAGACCCAGTACTTC. This encodes CASTLRGQGETQYF.

A single count supports this clone. The chain employs TRBV28 and TRBJ1-2; 8 positions agree with TRBD1. This CDR3 spans 16 amino acids. Germline V gene sequence: CDR1 MDHEN, CDR2 SYDVKM. V dropped 4 bases and J dropped 0; count of bases not matched to a gene: 7. CDR3 region: CASSWGRGRPNYGYTF. The DNA of the CDR3 is TGTGCCAGCAGTTGGGGCAGGGGGCGCCCTAACTATGGCTACACCTTC.